The subject of this entry is one T cell receptor (beta chain). TCRdb's copy holds only in-frame clones and misses some; the assay was immunoSEQ multiplex PCR. The profile shows around 100,000 clones, about 90% of them singletons. The data belong to a study of blood T cell repertoires in COVID-19. The overall study: T cells, B-cell-depleted T cells, or PBMCs supplied cDNA or gDNA.

The CDR3 consists of 13 residues. From germline, CDR1 is LNHDA and CDR2 SQIVND (reference sequence). Losses at the gene ends were 9 bases for V and 8 bases for J; bases not matched to a gene: 12. Sequenced: peripheral blood. The TCR originated in a human donor in a cohort sampled during active COVID-19. The chain recombines TRBV19 with TRBJ1-2; 7 bases are shared with TRBD1. CDR3 sequence: CASLGDSPGGYTF. DNA for the CDR3: TGTGCCAGCCTGGGGGACAGCCCGGGCGGCTACACCTTC.